This T cell receptor beta chain comes out of a study of PD-1 blockade in classical Hodgkin lymphoma. Whole-study results and caveats: CD4+ TCR diversity, unlike CD8+, climbed significantly by C4D1.

Time point described: cycle 4 day 1 (C4D1), after 5 to 7 weeks of nivolumab. With no exception, relapse followed autologous stem cell transplantation in all patients, and brentuximab vedotin exposure varied. Purified CD4+ T cells were obtained from thawed PBMCs through magnetic negative selection. Data came from immunoSEQ multiplex PCR; TCRdb stores just in-frame clones and leaves some out. The sample comprises tens of thousands of clones, approximately 90% of which are singletons, and around 0.3% rests with the top ten. With V trimmed by 4 bases and J by 4 bases, 3 bases remained unmatched. The CDR3 is 15 residues long. The V gene's germline CDR1 is SGHTA and CDR2 FQGTGA. For this clone: Its antigen is not identified.

The chain combines TRBV7-3 with TRBJ2-2; 10 bases map to TRBD1. The sequence came from a human donor with classical Hodgkin lymphoma. The sequencing used CD4+ T cells from blood, collected before the fourth cycle of nivolumab. CDR3 in DNA: TGTGCCAGCAGCTCGGGACAGGGGAGCACCGGGGAGCTGTTTTTT. Residues: CASSSGQGSTGELFF.